The 10 T cell receptor beta chains in this list originate from one sample, sequenced in a study of cytomegalovirus exposure and HLA in healthy donors. In the PCR, 60 Vbeta and 13 Jbeta primers were used. Sequencing was performed with immunoSEQ multiplex PCR; in TCRdb, only in-frame clones are kept and a portion is missing. This sample carries some 190,000 clones, more than 75% of them seen once, and the ten largest clones take under 2.5%. Material: PBMCs. These receptors all stem from a woman aged 25 to 45 in good health and CMV-seropositive.

This chain connects TRBV4-2 to TRBJ2-3, with 16 bases lining up with TRBD2. CDR1 and CDR2 (germline): LGHNA, YNFKEQ. V lost 2 bases and J lost 4; bases outside the gene matches: 6. The CDR3 is made up of 18 amino acids. CDR3 sequence (DNA): TGTGCCAGCAGCCAAAACCCGGGACTAGCGGGGGGGGCAGATACGCAGTATTTT. It specifies CASSQNPGLAGGADTQYF.

V and J are TRBV28 and TRBJ2-5; 14 nucleotides line up with TRBD2. The CDR3 runs 14 residues. Trimming removed 6 bases from V and 8 bases from J; junction bases left unmatched: 5. Per germline, CDR1 MDHEN and CDR2 SYDVKM. The CDR3 DNA is TGTGCCAGCAGCCCCGGGACTAGCGGGGGTACCCAGTACTTC. Translated: CASSPGTSGGTQYF.

The chain employs TRBV9 and TRBJ2-1; 7 positions match TRBD2. In germline, CDR1 is SGDLS, CDR2 YYNGEE. The length of the CDR3 is 17 residues. V was clipped by 0 bases and J by 0 bases; unmatched bases: 6. CDR3 sequence (DNA): TGTGCCAGCAGCGTAGGGGAGCGGGGCAACTCCTACAATGAGCAGTTCTTC. Its protein is CASSVGERGNSYNEQFF.

The chain joins TRBV18 to TRBJ1-4; 8 nucleotides align to TRBD1. This CDR3 comprises 19 residues. The germline CDR1 and CDR2 sequences are KGHSH and LQKENI. Losses at the gene ends were 1 base for V and 4 bases for J; bases not matched to a gene: 14. The CDR3 loop reads CASSPRGRTGHNLNEKLFF. CDR3 sequence (DNA): TGTGCCAGCTCACCACGGGGAAGGACAGGGCACAACCTTAATGAAAAACTGTTTTTT.

This sequence joins TRBV30 and TRBJ1-2; no firm D call. The ends were cut back, 1 base at V and 8 bases at J, with 11 bases in the middle. CDR3 length: 12 residues. Germline V gives CDR1 GTSNPN, CDR2 SVGIG (reference sequence). This chain's CDR3 is CAWSGSGRGYTF. CDR3 nucleotide sequence: TGTGCCTGGAGTGGGTCAGGCCGGGGCTACACCTTC.

This clone was observed a single time. The chain carries TRBV18 and TRBJ1-1; possible D gene TRBD1, 6 bases. This CDR3 is 16 amino acids long. Trimming left V 1 base short and J 3 bases short, with 15 bases between. The germline V gene encodes CDR1 KGHSH and CDR2 LQKENI. The CDR3 is CASSPLLGGSDTEAFF. CDR3 nucleotides: TGTGCCAGCTCACCACTTCTTGGGGGCTCGGACACTGAAGCTTTCTTT. The entire variable domain, with the rest obtained from reference TRBV18 and TRBJ1-1, is as follows: NAGVMQNPRHLVRRRGQEARLRCSPMKGHSHVYWYRQLPEEGLKFMVYLQKENIIDESGMPKERFSAEFPKEGPSILRIQQVVRGDSAAYFCASSPLLGGSDTEAFFGQGTRLTVV.

The chain combines TRBV19 with TRBJ1-2; 8 bases match TRBD1. V lost 9 bases, J lost 8 bases, and 8 bases stayed unmatched. The CDR3 is 12 amino acids. Looked up from germline, CDR1 is LNHDA and CDR2 is SQIVND (reference sequence). As DNA, the CDR3 is TGTGCCAGCACGACAGGGGCCCGGGGCTACACCTTC. It specifies CASTTGARGYTF.

This chain uses TRBV9 with TRBJ1-2; TRBD1 agrees at 9 bases. The CDR3 has 17 residues. V dropped 4 bases and J dropped 6; count of bases not matched to a gene: 16. Germline CDR1 SGDLS, CDR2 YYNGEE. In DNA, the CDR3 is TGTGCCAGCAGCCTTTTCGCCGGACAGGGGAATTTAAATGGCTACACCTTC. Amino acid sequence: CASSLFAGQGNLNGYTF.

The chain couples TRBV7-9 to TRBJ2-3; 7 nucleotides align to TRBD2. The V gene's germline CDR1 is SEHNR and CDR2 FQNEAQ (reference sequence). The CDR3 extends over 15 amino acids. Trimming at V came to 1 base and at J to 4 bases, leaving 5 bases not matched to a gene. The CDR3 nucleotides read TGTGCCAGCAGCTTAGGCGGGAGACGCGCAGATACGCAGTATTTT. Translated, it gives CASSLGGRRADTQYF. The full variable domain, rest sourced from reference TRBV7-9 and TRBJ2-3, is DTGVSQNPRHKITKRGQNVTFRCDPISEHNRLYWYRQTLGQGPEFLTYFQNEAQLEKSRLLSDRFSAERPKGSFSTLEIQRTEQGDSAMYLCASSLGGRRADTQYFGPGTRLTVL.

The chain is built from TRBV7-3 and TRBJ1-2; TRBD1 matches at 9 bases. CDR3 length: 13 residues. In germline, CDR1 is SGHTA, CDR2 FQGTGA. Losses at the gene ends were 5 bases for V and 8 bases for J; bases not matched to a gene: 6. The CDR3 nucleotides are TGTGCCAGCAGCCCGGGACAGGGCCTAGGCTACACCTTC. Protein product: CASSPGQGLGYTF.